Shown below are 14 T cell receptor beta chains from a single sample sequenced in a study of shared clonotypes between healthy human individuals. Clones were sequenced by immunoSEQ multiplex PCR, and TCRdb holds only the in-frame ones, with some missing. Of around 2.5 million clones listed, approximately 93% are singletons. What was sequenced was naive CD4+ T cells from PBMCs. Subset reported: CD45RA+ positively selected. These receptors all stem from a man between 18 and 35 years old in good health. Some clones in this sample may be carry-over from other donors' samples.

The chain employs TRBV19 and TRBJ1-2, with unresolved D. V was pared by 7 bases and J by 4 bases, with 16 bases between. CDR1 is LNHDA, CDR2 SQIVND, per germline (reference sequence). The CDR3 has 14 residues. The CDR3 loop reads CASTLQRWGYGYTF. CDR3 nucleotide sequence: TGTGCCAGTACCTTACAGCGATGGGGCTATGGCTACACCTTC. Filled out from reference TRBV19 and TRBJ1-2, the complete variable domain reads DGGITQSPKYLFRKEGQNVTLSCEQNLNHDAMYWYRQDPGQGLRLIYYSQIVNDFQKGDIAEGYSVSREKKESFPLTVTSAQKNPTAFYLCASTLQRWGYGYTFGSGTRLTVV.

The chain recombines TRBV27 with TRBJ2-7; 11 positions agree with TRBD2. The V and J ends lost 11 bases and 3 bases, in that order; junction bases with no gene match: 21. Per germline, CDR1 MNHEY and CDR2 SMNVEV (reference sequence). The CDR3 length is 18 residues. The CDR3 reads CAGIKKTSGVPTNYEQYF. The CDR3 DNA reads TGTGCCGGAATAAAAAAGACTAGCGGGGTCCCGACGAACTACGAGCAGTACTTC.

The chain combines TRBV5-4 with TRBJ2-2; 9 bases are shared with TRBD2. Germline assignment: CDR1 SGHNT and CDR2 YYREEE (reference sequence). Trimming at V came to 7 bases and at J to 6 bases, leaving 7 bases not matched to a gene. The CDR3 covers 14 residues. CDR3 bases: TGTGCCAGCGGGCGGGAGGGCCCCGCCGGGGAGCTGTTTTTT. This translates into CASGREGPAGELFF.

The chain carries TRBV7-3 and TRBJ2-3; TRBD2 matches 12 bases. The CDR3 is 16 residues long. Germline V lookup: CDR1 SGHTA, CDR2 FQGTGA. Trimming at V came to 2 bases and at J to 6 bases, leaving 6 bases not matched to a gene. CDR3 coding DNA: TGTGCCAGCAGCTTAGGACTAGCGGGACCCCCCGATACGCAGTATTTT. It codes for CASSLGLAGPPDTQYF. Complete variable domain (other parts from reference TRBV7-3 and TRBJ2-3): GAGVSQTPSNKVTEKGKYVELRCDPISGHTALYWYRQSLGQGPEFLIYFQGTGAADDSGLPNDRFFAVRPEGSVSTLKIQRTERGDSAVYLCASSLGLAGPPDTQYFGPGTRLTVL.

CDR3: CASSERAEGRKTQYF. CDR3 in DNA: TGTGCCAGCAGTGAAAGGGCCGAGGGGAGGAAGACCCAGTACTTC. The chain has TRBV2 and TRBJ2-5; tentatively, D is TRBD2 (6 bases). The ends were cut back, 2 bases at V and 6 bases at J, with 16 bases in the middle. CDR1 and CDR2 (germline): SNHLY, FYNNEI. The CDR3 loop spans 15 amino acids.

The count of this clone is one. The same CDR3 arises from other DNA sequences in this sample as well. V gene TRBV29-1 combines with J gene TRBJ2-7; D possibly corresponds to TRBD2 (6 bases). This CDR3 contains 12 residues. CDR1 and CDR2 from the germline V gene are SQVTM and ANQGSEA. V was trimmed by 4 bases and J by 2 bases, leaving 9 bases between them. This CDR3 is CSVGGDTYEQYF. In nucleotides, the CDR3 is TGCAGCGTTGGGGGGGATACCTACGAGCAGTACTTC.

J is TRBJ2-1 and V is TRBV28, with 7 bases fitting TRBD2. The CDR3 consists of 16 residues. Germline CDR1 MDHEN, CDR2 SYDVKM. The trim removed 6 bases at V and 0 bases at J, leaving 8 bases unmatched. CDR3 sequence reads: CASRGRDGSSYNEQFF. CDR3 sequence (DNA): TGTGCCAGCAGGGGGAGGGACGGCAGCTCCTACAATGAGCAGTTCTTC.

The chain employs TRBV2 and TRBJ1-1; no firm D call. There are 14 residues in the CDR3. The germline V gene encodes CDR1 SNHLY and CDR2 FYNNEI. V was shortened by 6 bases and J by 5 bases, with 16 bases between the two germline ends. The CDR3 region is CASSPMLPRTEAFF. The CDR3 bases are TGTGCCAGCAGCCCCATGCTCCCGAGGACTGAAGCTTTCTTT.

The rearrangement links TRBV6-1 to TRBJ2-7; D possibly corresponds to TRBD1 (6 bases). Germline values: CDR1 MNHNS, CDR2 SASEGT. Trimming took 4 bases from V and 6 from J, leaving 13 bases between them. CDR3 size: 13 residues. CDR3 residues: CASSVHRVGEQYF. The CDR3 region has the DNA TGTGCCAGCAGTGTTCACAGGGTGGGCGAGCAGTACTTC.

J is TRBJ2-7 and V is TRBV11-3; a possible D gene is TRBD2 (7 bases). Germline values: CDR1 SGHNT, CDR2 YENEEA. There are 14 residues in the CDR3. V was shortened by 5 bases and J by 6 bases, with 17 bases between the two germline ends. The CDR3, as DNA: TGTGCCAGCAGCGGGGGGGACACAGGGCTCGAGCAGTACTTC. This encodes CASSGGDTGLEQYF.

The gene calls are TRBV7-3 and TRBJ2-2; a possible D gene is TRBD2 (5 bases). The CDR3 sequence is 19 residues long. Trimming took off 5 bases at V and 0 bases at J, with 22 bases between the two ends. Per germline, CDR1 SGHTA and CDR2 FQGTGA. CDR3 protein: CASSLLGGLAPANTGELFF. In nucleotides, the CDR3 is TGTGCCAGCAGCCTCCTCGGCGGGCTAGCTCCCGCGAACACCGGGGAGCTGTTTTTT.

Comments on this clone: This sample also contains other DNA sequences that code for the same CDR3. The CDR3 sequence: CASSPRRSTDTQYF. DNA for the CDR3: TGTGCCAGCTCACCACGGAGGTCCACAGATACGCAGTATTTT. The V gene is TRBV18, the J gene TRBJ2-3; the D gene is possibly TRBD2 (5 bases). V gave up 1 base and J gave up 2 bases, with 7 bases separating them. Germline CDR1 and CDR2: KGHSH and LQKENI. The CDR3 runs to 14 residues. The full variable domain, rest sourced from reference TRBV18 and TRBJ2-3, is NAGVMQNPRHLVRRRGQEARLRCSPMKGHSHVYWYRQLPEEGLKFMVYLQKENIIDESGMPKERFSAEFPKEGPSILRIQQVVRGDSAAYFCASSPRRSTDTQYFGPGTRLTVL.

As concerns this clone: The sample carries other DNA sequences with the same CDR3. CDR3 sequence: CASSPGGEQYF. The DNA of the CDR3 is TGTGCCAGCTCACCTGGCGGCGAGCAGTACTTC. The chain employs TRBV18 and TRBJ2-7; D uncertain. The germline CDR1 and CDR2 sequences are KGHSH and LQKENI. Trimming pared 3 bases from V and 6 bases from J, leaving 6 bases between. The CDR3 has 11 residues.

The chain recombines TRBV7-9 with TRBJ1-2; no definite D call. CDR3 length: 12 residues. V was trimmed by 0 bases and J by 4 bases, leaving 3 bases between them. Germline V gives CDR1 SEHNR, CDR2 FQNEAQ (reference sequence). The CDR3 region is CASSLASYGYTF. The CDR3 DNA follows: TGTGCCAGCAGCTTAGCCTCCTATGGCTACACCTTC.